Listed here are 23 T cell receptor beta chains from one sample, sequenced in a study of CD8+ T cells in alopecia areata. The treatment here: oral pan-JAK inhibitor, 5-10 mg twice daily. As the sequencing template, cDNA was produced by extracting RNA and reverse transcribing it. This table comes from immunoSEQ multiplex PCR, and its TCRdb copy is limited to in-frame clones, with some not included. The repertoire holds 150,000 to 200,000 clones, with approximately 50% as singletons. The sequencing here drew on CD8+ T cells sorted from blood, taken at week 52, from a patient treated with tofacitinib. These receptor sequences come from a human donor with alopecia areata.

This clone occurred a few times. This sequence joins TRBV7-3 and TRBJ1-6; 7 positions match TRBD1. The germline V gene has CDR1 SGHTA and CDR2 FQGTGA. The CDR3 loop spans 13 amino acids. With V trimmed by 5 bases and J by 12 bases, 7 bases remained unmatched. The CDR3: CASSLGTAEPLHF. The CDR3 region has the DNA TGTGCCAGCAGCCTCGGGACAGCCGAACCCCTCCACTTT.

In its sample, this clone was seen once. The chain employs TRBV7-9 and TRBJ2-5; 10 bases are a match to TRBD2. V was clipped by 5 bases and J by 5 bases; unmatched bases: 8. This CDR3 has 15 amino acids. Germline V gene data show CDR1 as SEHNR and CDR2 as FQNEAQ (reference sequence). The CDR3 DNA sequence: TGTGCCAGCAGCAGCGGGACTAGCGTTGGGGAGACCCAGTACTTC. Residues: CASSSGTSVGETQYF.

The chain combines TRBV7-8 with TRBJ2-3, with 10 bases matching TRBD1. Looked up from germline, CDR1 is SGHVS and CDR2 is FQNEAQ. The CDR3 is 13 residues long. Germline trimming cut 9 bases from V and 7 bases from J; bases unmatched to any gene: 7. The CDR3 reads CASGDRGQNTQYF. CDR3 sequence (DNA): TGTGCCAGTGGGGACAGGGGCCAAAATACGCAGTATTTT.

V is TRBV29-1 and J is TRBJ2-7; D might be TRBD1 (5 bases). The CDR3 has 13 amino acids. Germline V lookup: CDR1 SQVTM, CDR2 ANQGSEA. V was shortened by 4 bases and J by 0 bases, with 10 bases between the two germline ends. Here the CDR3 reads CSVGRQSSYEQYF. CDR3 bases: TGCAGCGTTGGGCGACAGAGCTCCTACGAGCAGTACTTC.

This chain joins TRBV30 and TRBJ2-7, with D possibly being TRBD1 (5 bases). V dropped 1 base and J dropped 2 bases, with 9 bases sitting between them. The CDR3 has 13 amino acids. CDR1 is GTSNPN, CDR2 SVGIG, per germline (reference sequence). This CDR3 is CAWSAGPPYEQYF. DNA for the CDR3: TGTGCCTGGAGTGCAGGGCCTCCCTACGAGCAGTACTTC.

In its sample, this clone was seen a few times. The J gene is TRBJ2-7, the V gene TRBV2, with a tentative D call TRBD2 (6 bases). Germline CDR1 SNHLY, CDR2 FYNNEI. The CDR3 covers 14 residues. V was pared by 6 bases and J by 0 bases, with 12 bases between. The CDR3 region is CASREARGSYEQYF. CDR3 sequence (DNA): TGTGCCAGCAGGGAGGCGCGGGGCTCCTACGAGCAGTACTTC.

The chain carries TRBV11-2 and TRBJ2-5, with D hard to call. The CDR3 contains 16 residues. CDR1 is SGHAT and CDR2 is FQNNGV in the germline V gene. The V gene lost 1 base and the J gene lost 5 bases, with 17 bases spanning the gap. CDR3 nucleotide sequence: TGTGCCAGCAGCTTAGGGTCTCCCTTAGTACAGGAGACCCAGTACTTC. Translating gives CASSLGSPLVQETQYF.

This clone was counted between two and nine times. The chain joins TRBV12-5 to TRBJ2-2, with TRBD2 as a possible D gene (5 bases). CDR1 LGHNT and CDR2 FRNRAP come from the germline V gene. V dropped 1 base and J dropped 1 base, with 10 bases sitting between them. The CDR3 runs 16 residues. The CDR3 DNA sequence: TGTGCTAGTGGTTTGGGAGGGTATAAGAACACCGGGGAGCTGTTTTTT. Amino acid sequence: CASGLGGYKNTGELFF. Full variable domain (remainder filled in from reference TRBV12-5 and TRBJ2-2): DARVTQTPRHKVTEMGQEVTMRCQPILGHNTVFWYRQTMMQGLELLAYFRNRAPLDDSGMPKDRFSAEMPDATLATLKIQPSEPRDSAVYFCASGLGGYKNTGELFFGEGSRLTVL.

This clone has just a few counts. V and J are TRBV27 and TRBJ1-1; the D gene is possibly TRBD1 (6 bases). The CDR3 contains 15 residues. Germline CDR1 reads MNHEY; CDR2 reads SMNVEV (reference sequence). Trimming removed 3 bases from V and 4 bases from J, with 15 bases in between. CDR3 residues: CASSFGFGGGTEAFF. The CDR3 bases are TGTGCCAGCAGTTTTGGGTTCGGGGGCGGCACTGAAGCTTTCTTT.

This clone was observed a few times. The chain employs TRBV30 and TRBJ2-5, with D tentatively TRBD1 (5 bases). V lost 4 bases and J 2 bases, leaving 20 bases between the germline ends. Germline V gene sequence: CDR1 GTSNPN, CDR2 SVGIG (reference sequence). The CDR3 extends over 16 amino acids. In nucleotides, the CDR3 is TGTGCCTGGACCGGTGATGGGGCTTCGTATCAAGAGACCCAGTACTTC. Its protein product is CAWTGDGASYQETQYF.

This clone came up a few times. The chain employs TRBV9 and TRBJ2-7, with D tentatively TRBD2 (5 bases). The V end lost 1 base, the J end lost 5 bases, and 13 bases lay between the germline ends. Germline loops: CDR1 SGDLS, CDR2 YYNGEE. This CDR3 comprises 14 residues. The CDR3 region has the DNA TGTGCCAGCAGCGTATCCGGGGTAGGGAACGAGCAGTACTTC. Amino acid sequence: CASSVSGVGNEQYF. The entire variable domain, with the rest obtained from reference TRBV9 and TRBJ2-7, is as follows: DSGVTQTPKHLITATGQRVTLRCSPRSGDLSVYWYQQSLDQGLQFLIQYYNGEERAKGNILERFSAQQFPDLHSELNLSSLELGDSALYFCASSVSGVGNEQYFGPGTRLTVT.

The chain employs TRBV29-1 and TRBJ2-7; D possibly corresponds to TRBD1 (5 bases). Germline V lookup: CDR1 SQVTM, CDR2 ANQGSEA. The ends were cut back, 0 bases at V and 1 base at J, with 13 bases in the middle. CDR3 length: 15 amino acids. CDR3 DNA sequence: TGCAGCGTTGAAGATAAAGGGGTTTGGTCCTACGAGCAGTACTTC. It is translated as CSVEDKGVWSYEQYF.

This clone was observed a few times. Here the CDR3 reads CASSLNAGLRETQYF. The CDR3 nucleotides read TGTGCCAGCAGCTTAAATGCGGGGCTAAGGGAGACCCAGTACTTC. The rearrangement joins TRBV7-9 to TRBJ2-5; a possible D gene is TRBD2 (6 bases). Trimming took 2 bases from V and 5 from J, leaving 15 bases between them. The germline CDR1 and CDR2 sequences are SEHNR and FQNEAQ (reference sequence). The length of the CDR3 is 15 residues.

The chain employs TRBV15 and TRBJ2-7, with 9 bases lining up with TRBD1. With V trimmed by 3 bases and J by 5 bases, 2 bases remained unmatched. Germline V gives CDR1 LNHNV, CDR2 YYDKDF (reference sequence). The CDR3 consists of 13 residues. DNA of the CDR3: TGTGCCACCAGCAGGGACAGGGGCAACGAGCAGTACTTC. It specifies CATSRDRGNEQYF. The full variable domain, with the rest looked up from reference TRBV15 and TRBJ2-7, is DAMVIQNPRYQVTQFGKPVTLSCSQTLNHNVMYWYQQKSSQAPKLLFHYYDKDFNNEADTPDNFQSRRPNTSFCFLDIRSPGLGDTAMYLCATSRDRGNEQYFGPGTRLTVT.

The chain couples TRBV2 to TRBJ2-3, with D hard to call. Between the trimmed V and J ends, which lost 7 bases and 12 bases, there was a span of 17 bases. The germline CDR1 and CDR2 sequences are SNHLY and FYNNEI. This CDR3 spans 12 amino acids. CDR3 in amino acids: CASTKFEDNQYF. The DNA of the CDR3 is TGTGCCAGCACCAAATTTGAGGATAATCAGTATTTT.

V is TRBV6-5 and J is TRBJ2-7, with 8 positions matching TRBD2. The CDR3 contains 16 residues. The junction had 8 bases not matched to a gene; V was cut back by 2 bases and J by 2 bases. Germline loops: CDR1 MNHEY, CDR2 SVGAGI. CDR3 in DNA: TGTGCCAGCAGTTACCTTCTTAGCGGGGAGACCTACGAGCAGTACTTC. Its protein is CASSYLLSGETYEQYF.

This clone was observed a few times. The V and J genes are TRBV7-9 and TRBJ2-3; the match to TRBD2 covers 8 bases. CDR1 and CDR2 (germline): SEHNR, FQNEAQ (reference sequence). Trimming took 5 bases from V and 6 from J; bases not matched to a gene: 10. The CDR3 has 15 residues. CDR3 nucleotide sequence: TGTGCCAGCAGCCCGGGGACTAGTGCTCAGGATACGCAGTATTTT. Amino acids: CASSPGTSAQDTQYF. The variable domain in full, with the rest retrieved from reference TRBV7-9 and TRBJ2-3, is DTGVSQNPRHKITKRGQNVTFRCDPISEHNRLYWYRQTLGQGPEFLTYFQNEAQLEKSRLLSDRFSAERPKGSFSTLEIQRTEQGDSAMYLCASSPGTSAQDTQYFGPGTRLTVL.

The V and J genes are TRBV20-1 and TRBJ2-2; D is unresolved. The V and J ends lost 3 bases and 8 bases respectively, with 7 bases between them. The germline gives CDR1 DFQATT, CDR2 SNEGSKA (reference sequence). This CDR3 is built from 11 residues. The CDR3 is CSASVAGELFF. The DNA of the CDR3 is TGCAGTGCTAGCGTAGCTGGGGAGCTGTTTTTT.

This clone was counted a single time. A far bigger clonotype differs at one base, so this is likely a read error. This chain joins TRBV7-8 and TRBJ2-7; 9 nucleotides match TRBD1. The CDR3 is 15 amino acids. Germline V CDR1 and CDR2: SGHVS, FQNEAQ. J was trimmed by 3 bases and V by 5 bases; bases with no gene match: 8. In DNA form, the CDR3 reads TGTGCCAGCAGCCAAGGGACAGGGTGGGACTACGAGCAGTACTTC. It specifies CASSQGTGWDYEQYF.

This clone was recorded only once. The chain is built from TRBV4-1 and TRBJ1-4; TRBD1 matches 7 bases. CDR1 and CDR2 from the germline V gene are MGHRA and YSYEKL. J gave up 4 bases and V 0 bases, and 5 bases lay outside the gene matches. The CDR3 covers 16 residues. CDR3 amino acids: CASSQEVPGGNEKLFF. CDR3 nucleotides: TGCGCCAGCAGCCAAGAAGTTCCAGGGGGTAATGAAAAACTGTTTTTT.

The chain carries TRBV2 and TRBJ2-7; weak D call: TRBD1 (6 bases). In germline, CDR1 is SNHLY, CDR2 FYNNEI. This CDR3 region has 13 residues. V was shortened by 6 bases and J by 6 bases, with 15 bases between the two germline ends. The CDR3 here is CASSFQRGSEQYF. CDR3 nucleotides: TGTGCCAGCAGCTTCCAGAGGGGGAGCGAGCAGTACTTC.

The J gene is TRBJ2-5, the V gene TRBV27; 7 bases are a match to TRBD1. The junction had 3 bases not matched to a gene; V was cut back by 6 bases and J by 2 bases. This CDR3 is 13 amino acids long. The germline CDR1 and CDR2 sequences are MNHEY and SMNVEV (reference sequence). CDR3: CASRQGQQETQYF. DNA for the CDR3: TGTGCCAGCAGACAGGGACAGCAAGAGACCCAGTACTTC.

This clone has a single count. This rearrangement joins TRBV25-1 to TRBJ2-3; the D gene is possibly TRBD1 (6 bases). The V gene lost 7 bases and the J gene lost 7 bases, with 12 bases spanning the gap. The CDR3 loop spans 12 amino acids. From germline, CDR1 is MGHDK and CDR2 SYGVNS. The CDR3 bases are TGTGCCAGCAACCTCGGGACAAATACGCAGTATTTT. Protein product: CASNLGTNTQYF.